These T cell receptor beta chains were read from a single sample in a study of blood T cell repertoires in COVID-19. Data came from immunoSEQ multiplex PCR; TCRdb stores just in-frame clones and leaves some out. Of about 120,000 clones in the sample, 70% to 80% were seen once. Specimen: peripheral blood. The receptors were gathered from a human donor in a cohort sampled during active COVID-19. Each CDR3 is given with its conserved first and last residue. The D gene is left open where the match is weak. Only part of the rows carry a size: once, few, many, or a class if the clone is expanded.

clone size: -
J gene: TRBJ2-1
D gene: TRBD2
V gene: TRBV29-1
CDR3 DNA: TGCAGCGTTGAATCACAGGAGTTGGCGGGGGGACGGAATGAGCAGTTCTTC
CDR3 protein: CSVESQELAGGRNEQFF

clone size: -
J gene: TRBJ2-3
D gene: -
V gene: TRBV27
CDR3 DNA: TGTGCCAGCAGTACTGAAGATACGCAGTATTTT
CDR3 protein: CASSTEDTQYF

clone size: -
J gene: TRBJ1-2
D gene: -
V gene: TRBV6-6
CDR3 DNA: TGTGCCAGCAGCAGGGAAGGAGATGGCTACACCTTC
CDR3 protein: CASSREGDGYTF

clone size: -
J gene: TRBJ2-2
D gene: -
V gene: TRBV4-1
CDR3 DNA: TGCGCCAGCAGCGAGGGGGTAATACACGGCGGGGAGCTGTTTTTT
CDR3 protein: CASSEGVIHGGELFF

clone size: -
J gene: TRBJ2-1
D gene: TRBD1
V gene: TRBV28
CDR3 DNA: TGTGCCAGCATTCCGACAGGGAATGAGCAGTTCTTC
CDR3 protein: CASIPTGNEQFF

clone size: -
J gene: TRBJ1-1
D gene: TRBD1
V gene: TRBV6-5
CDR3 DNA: TGTGCCAGCAGTCGGGACAGTACTTATGAAGCTTTCTTT
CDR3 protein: CASSRDSTYEAFF

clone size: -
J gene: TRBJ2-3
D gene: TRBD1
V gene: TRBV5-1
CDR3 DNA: TGCGCCAGCAGCCCGACCCCGGGACAGGGGCCCCTCGCAGATACGCAGTATTTT
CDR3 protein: CASSPTPGQGPLADTQYF

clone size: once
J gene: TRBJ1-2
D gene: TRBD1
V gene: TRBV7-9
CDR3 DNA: TGTGCCAGCAGCTTAACAGGGGACGTTGGCTACACCTTC
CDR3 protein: CASSLTGDVGYTF

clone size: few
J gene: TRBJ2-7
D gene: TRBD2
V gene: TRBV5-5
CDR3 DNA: TGTGCCAGCAGCTTGTGGCTAGCGGCCTCCTACGAGCAGTACTTC
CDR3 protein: CASSLWLAASYEQYF

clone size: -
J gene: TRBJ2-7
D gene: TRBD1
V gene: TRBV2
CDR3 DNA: TGTGCCAGCCGGGACAGGGCTTACGAGCAGTACTTC
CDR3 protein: CASRDRAYEQYF

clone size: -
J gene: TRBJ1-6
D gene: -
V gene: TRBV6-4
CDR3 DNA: TGTGCCAGCAGTGACTCGGCACATTCACCCCTCCACTTT
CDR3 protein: CASSDSAHSPLHF

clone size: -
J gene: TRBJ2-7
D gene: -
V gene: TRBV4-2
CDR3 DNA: TGTGCCAGCAGCCCAGGGAGGCCCTTCTACGAGCAGTACTTC
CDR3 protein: CASSPGRPFYEQYF

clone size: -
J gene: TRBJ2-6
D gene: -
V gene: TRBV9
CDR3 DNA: TGTGCCAGCAGCGCAGGGTACTCTGGGGCCAACGTCCTGACTTTC
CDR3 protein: CASSAGYSGANVLTF

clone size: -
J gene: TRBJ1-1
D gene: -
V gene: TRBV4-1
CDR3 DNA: TGCGCCAGCAGCCAAGAGGGCTCGAACACTGAAGCTTTCTTT
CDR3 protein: CASSQEGSNTEAFF

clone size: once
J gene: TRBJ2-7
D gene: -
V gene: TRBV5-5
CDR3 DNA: TGTGCCAGCAGCTTTGATCCTAGGACTTACGAGCAGTACTTC
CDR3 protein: CASSFDPRTYEQYF

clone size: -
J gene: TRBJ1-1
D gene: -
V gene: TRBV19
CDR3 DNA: TGTGCCAGTAGCCCTGGGGGGGCGAACACTGAAGCTTTCTTT
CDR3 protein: CASSPGGANTEAFF

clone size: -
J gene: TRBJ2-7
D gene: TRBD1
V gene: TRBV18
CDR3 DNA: TGTGCCAGCTCACCACTGACAGGGCTTTCCCACGAGCAGTACTTC
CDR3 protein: CASSPLTGLSHEQYF

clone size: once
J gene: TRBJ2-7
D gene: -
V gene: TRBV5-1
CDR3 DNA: TGCGCCAGCAGCTTGTTATCAGGGGCGTACGAGCAGTACTTC
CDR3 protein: CASSLLSGAYEQYF

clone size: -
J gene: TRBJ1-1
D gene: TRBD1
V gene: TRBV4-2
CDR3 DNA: TGTGCCAGCAGCCAGATCAGAAAGACAGGGGCTCGAACTTTCTTT
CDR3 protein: CASSQIRKTGARTFF

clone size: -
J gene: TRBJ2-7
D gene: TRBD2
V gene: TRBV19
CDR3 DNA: TGTGCCAGTAGTCCCGGACTAGGTCTCGAGCAGTACTTC
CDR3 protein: CASSPGLGLEQYF

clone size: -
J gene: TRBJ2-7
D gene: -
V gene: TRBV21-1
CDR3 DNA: TGTGCCAGCAGCAAGGGCCCGGGAGGTTCCTACGAGCAGTACTTC
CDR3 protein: CASSKGPGGSYEQYF

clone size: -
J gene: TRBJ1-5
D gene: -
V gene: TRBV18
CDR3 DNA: TGTGCCAGCTCACCACAACAGGGCCAAAATCAGCCCCAGCATTTT
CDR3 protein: CASSPQQGQNQPQHF

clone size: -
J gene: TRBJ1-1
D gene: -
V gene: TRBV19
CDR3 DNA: TGTGCCAGTATGTGGGACTCGAACACTGAAGCTTTCTTT
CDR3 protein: CASMWDSNTEAFF

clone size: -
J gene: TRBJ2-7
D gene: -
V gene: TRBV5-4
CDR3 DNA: TGTGCCAGCAGCTTGGGCACTACAGGGATTGTGGCCTACGAGCAGTACTTC
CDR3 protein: CASSLGTTGIVAYEQYF

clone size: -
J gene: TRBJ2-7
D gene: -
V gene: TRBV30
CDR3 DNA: TGTGCCTGGAGTCCGGGACTCTCCTACGAGCAGTACTTC
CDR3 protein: CAWSPGLSYEQYF

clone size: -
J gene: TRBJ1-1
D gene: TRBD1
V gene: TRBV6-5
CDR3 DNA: TGTGCCAGTAAAGGGGGCGCGAGCACTGAAGCTTTCTTT
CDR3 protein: CASKGGASTEAFF

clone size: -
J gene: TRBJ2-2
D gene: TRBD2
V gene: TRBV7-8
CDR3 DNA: TGTGCCAGCAGCTTCGGCGGGGGGCCCAACACCGGGGAGCTGTTTTTT
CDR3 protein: CASSFGGGPNTGELFF

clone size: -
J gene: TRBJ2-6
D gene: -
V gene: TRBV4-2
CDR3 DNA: TGTGCCAGCAGCTCTATCGGAGGGTCATTCCACAACGTCCTGACTTTC
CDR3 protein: CASSSIGGSFHNVLTF

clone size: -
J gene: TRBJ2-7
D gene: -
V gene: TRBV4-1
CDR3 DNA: TGCGCCAGCAGCCAAGTCGGTGGGGGCAACTCCTACGAGCAGTACTTC
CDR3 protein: CASSQVGGGNSYEQYF

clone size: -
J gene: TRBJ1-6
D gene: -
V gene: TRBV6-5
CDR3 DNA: TGTGCCAGCAGGACGGCGGGGGGTAATTCACCCCTCCACTTT
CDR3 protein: CASRTAGGNSPLHF

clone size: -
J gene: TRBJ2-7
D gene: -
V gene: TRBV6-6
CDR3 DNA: TGTGCCAGCAGTTACCGAGGTGGTGGCGAGCAGTACTTC
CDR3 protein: CASSYRGGGEQYF

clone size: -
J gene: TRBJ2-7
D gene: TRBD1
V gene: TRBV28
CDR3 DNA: TGTGCCAGCAGTTCGGGTCCCGGGACAGGGATAAGCTACGAGCAGTACTTC
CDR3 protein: CASSSGPGTGISYEQYF

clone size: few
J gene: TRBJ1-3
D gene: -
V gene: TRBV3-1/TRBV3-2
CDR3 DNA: TGTGCCAGCAGCCAAGAGGCCTCCTCTGGAAACACCATATATTTT
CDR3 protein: CASSQEASSGNTIYF

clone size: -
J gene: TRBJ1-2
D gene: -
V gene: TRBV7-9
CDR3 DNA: TGTGCCAGCAGCGCCAGCCCCGCAGGGGCGCTTGGCTACACCTTC
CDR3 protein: CASSASPAGALGYTF

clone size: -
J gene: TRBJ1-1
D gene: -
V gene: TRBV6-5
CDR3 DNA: TGTGCCAGCAGGGCCTATGAGGATAGCAGCACTGAAGCTTTCTTT
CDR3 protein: CASRAYEDSSTEAFF

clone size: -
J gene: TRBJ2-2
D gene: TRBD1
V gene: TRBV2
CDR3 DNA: TGTGCCAGCAGTCAGGACAGGGGCGAAACCGGGGAGCTGTTTTTT
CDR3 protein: CASSQDRGETGELFF

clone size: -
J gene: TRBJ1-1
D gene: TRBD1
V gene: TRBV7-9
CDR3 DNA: TGTGCCAGCAGTTCCTCTGGACAGGATGAAGCTTTCTTT
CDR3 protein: CASSSSGQDEAFF

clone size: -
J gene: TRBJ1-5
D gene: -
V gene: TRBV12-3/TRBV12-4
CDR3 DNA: TGTGCCAGCAGTTTAGCACAGGGTCGCCAGCATTTT
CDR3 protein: CASSLAQGRQHF

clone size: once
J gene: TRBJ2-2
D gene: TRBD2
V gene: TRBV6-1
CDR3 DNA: TGTGCCAGCAGTGGCCTTTTACTAGCGGGAGGGCCAAGAACCGGGGAGCTGTTTTTT
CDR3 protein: CASSGLLLAGGPRTGELFF

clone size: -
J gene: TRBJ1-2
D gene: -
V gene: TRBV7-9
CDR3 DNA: TGTGCCAGCAGCTTAGCGGGGGAGGGCCCGGATAACTATGGCTACACCTTC
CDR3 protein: CASSLAGEGPDNYGYTF

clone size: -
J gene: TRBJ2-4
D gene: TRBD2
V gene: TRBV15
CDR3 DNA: TGTGCCACCAGCTCCCCCCGGGGGGACCGAACATATTTAGCCAAAAACATTCAGTACTTC
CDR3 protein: CATSSPRGDRTYLAKNIQYF

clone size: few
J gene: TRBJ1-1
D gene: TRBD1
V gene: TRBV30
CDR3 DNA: TGTGCCTGGAGGTTGGGACAGTCAGGTGAAGCTTTCTTT
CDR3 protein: CAWRLGQSGEAFF

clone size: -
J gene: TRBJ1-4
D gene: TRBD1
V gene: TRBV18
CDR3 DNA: TGTGCCACGCGCAACCCGGGACAGGCAGGTGAAAAACTGTTTTTT
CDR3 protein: CATRNPGQAGEKLFF

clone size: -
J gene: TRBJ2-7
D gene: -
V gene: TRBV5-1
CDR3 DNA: TGCGCCAGCAGCTTGGAGCCGGGGTTGGGCGAGCAGTACTTC
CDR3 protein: CASSLEPGLGEQYF

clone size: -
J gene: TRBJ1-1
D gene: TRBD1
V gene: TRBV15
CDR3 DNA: TGTGCCACCAGCCCGTCGAACCGGGACAGGGGCACTGAAGCTTTCTTT
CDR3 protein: CATSPSNRDRGTEAFF

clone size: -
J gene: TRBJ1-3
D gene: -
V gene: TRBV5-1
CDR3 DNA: TGCGCCAGCAGCTTGGCAGGGACTGGAAACACCATATATTTT
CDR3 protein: CASSLAGTGNTIYF

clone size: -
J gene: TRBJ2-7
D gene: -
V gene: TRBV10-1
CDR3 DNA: TGCGCCAGCAGTGGGGGCGGCTCCTACGAGCAGTACTTC
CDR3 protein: CASSGGGSYEQYF

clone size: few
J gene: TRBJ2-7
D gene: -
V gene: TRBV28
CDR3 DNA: TGTGCCAGCAGTTTGGGCATTTACTACGAGCAGTACTTC
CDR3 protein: CASSLGIYYEQYF

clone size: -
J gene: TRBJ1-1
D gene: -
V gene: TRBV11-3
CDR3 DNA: TGTGCCAGCAGCTTAGATTGGAGAGGGAACACTGAAGCTTTCTTT
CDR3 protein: CASSLDWRGNTEAFF

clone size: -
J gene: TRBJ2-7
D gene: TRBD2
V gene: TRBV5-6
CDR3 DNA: TGTGCCAGCAGCTTTTTGTCTAGCGGGGCTCGGGGGTACTTC
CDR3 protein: CASSFLSSGARGYF

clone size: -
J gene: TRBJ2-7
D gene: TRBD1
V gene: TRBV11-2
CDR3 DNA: TGTGCCAGTGAGCCCCAGGGGGCCTATACCTACGAGCAGTACTTC
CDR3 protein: CASEPQGAYTYEQYF

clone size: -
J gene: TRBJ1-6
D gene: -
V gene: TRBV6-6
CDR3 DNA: TGTGCCAGCAGTTACTCGGGCGCGTCAAATTCACCCCTCCACTTT
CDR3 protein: CASSYSGASNSPLHF

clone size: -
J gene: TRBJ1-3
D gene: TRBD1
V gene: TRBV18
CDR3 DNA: TGTGCCAGCTCACCAGAACAGGGGGGCTCTGGAAACACCATATATTTT
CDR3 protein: CASSPEQGGSGNTIYF

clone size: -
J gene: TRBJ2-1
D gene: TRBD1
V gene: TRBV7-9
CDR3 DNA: TGTGCCAGCAGTATAGGACAGGGGGCCCACAATGAGCAGTTCTTC
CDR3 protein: CASSIGQGAHNEQFF

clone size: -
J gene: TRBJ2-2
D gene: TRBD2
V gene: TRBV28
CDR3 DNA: TGTGCCGGGGGGACTAGCGGGAGGGGAAACACCGGGGAGCTGTTTTTT
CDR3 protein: CAGGTSGRGNTGELFF

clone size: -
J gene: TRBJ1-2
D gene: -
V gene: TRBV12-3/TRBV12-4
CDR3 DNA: TGTGCCAGCAGTCGCGGCAGTCACACCTTC
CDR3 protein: CASSRGSHTF

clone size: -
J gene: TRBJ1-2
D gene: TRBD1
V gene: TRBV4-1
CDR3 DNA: TGCGCCAGCAGCCGGACAGGGACTGGTGGCTACACCTTC
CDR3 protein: CASSRTGTGGYTF